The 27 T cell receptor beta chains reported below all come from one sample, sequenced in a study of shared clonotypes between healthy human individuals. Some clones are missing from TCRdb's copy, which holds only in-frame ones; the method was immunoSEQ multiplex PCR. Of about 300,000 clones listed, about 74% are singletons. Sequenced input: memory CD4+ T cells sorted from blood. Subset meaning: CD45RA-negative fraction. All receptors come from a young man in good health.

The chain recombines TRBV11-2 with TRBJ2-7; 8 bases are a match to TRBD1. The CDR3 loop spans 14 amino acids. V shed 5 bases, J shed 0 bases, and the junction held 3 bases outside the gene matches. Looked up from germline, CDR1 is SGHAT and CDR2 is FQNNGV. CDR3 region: CASSQQGGSYEQYF. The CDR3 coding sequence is TGTGCCAGCAGCCAACAGGGGGGCTCCTACGAGCAGTACTTC.

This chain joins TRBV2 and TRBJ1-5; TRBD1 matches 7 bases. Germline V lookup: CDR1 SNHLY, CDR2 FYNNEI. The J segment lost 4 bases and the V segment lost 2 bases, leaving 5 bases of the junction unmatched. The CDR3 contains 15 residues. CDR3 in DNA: TGTGCCAGCAGTGAAAATGCAGGGGGTAATCAGCCCCAGCATTTT. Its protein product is CASSENAGGNQPQHF.

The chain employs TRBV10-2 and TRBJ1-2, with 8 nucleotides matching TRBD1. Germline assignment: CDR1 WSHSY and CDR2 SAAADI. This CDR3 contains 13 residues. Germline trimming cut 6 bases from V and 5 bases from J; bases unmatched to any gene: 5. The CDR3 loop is CASRTGVRYGYTF. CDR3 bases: TGCGCCAGCAGGACAGGGGTTAGATATGGCTACACCTTC.

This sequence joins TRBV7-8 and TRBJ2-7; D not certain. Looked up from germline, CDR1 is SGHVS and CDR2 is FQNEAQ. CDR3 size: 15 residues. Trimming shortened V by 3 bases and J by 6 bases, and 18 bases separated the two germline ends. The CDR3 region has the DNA TGTGCCAGCAGCTTCGCCGGTCCCCTCAAGGTCGAGCAGTACTTC. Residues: CASSFAGPLKVEQYF.

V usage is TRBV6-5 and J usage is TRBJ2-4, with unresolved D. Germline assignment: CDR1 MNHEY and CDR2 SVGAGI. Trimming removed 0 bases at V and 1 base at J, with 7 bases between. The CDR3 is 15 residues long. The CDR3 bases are TGTGCCAGCAGTTACTCTGAGGTGGCCAAAAACATTCAGTACTTC. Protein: CASSYSEVAKNIQYF.

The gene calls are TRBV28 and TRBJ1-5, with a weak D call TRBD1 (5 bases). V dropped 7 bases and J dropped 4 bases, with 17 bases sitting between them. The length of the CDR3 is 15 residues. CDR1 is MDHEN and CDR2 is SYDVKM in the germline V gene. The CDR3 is CASKPSGGGNQPQHF. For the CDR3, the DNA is TGTGCCAGCAAACCCTCCGGGGGTGGGAATCAGCCCCAGCATTTT.

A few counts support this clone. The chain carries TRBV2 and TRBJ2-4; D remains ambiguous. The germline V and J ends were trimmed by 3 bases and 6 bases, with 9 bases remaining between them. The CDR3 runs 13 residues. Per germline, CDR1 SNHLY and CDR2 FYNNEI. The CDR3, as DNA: TGTGCCAGCAGTGAGGGCCGCGGAAACATTCAGTACTTC. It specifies CASSEGRGNIQYF.

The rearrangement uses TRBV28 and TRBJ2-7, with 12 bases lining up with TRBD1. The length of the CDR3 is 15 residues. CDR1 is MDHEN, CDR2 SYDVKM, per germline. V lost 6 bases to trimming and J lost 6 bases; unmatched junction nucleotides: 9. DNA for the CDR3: TGTGCCAGCAGCCGAGGGACAGGGGGCCCTCGCGAGCAGTACTTC. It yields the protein CASSRGTGGPREQYF.

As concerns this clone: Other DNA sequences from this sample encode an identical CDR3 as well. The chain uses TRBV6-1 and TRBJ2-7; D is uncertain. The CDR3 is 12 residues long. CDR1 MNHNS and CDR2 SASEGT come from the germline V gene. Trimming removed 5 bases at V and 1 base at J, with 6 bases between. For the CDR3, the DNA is TGTGCCAGCAGTTCCACTTCCTACGAGCAGTACTTC. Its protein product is CASSSTSYEQYF.

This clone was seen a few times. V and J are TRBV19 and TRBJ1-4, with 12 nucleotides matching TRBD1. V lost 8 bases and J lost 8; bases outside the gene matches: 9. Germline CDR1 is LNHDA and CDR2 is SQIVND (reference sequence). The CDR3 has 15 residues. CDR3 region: CASGQPGQGAEKLFF. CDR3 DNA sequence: TGTGCCAGTGGACAGCCGGGACAGGGGGCGGAAAAACTGTTTTTT.

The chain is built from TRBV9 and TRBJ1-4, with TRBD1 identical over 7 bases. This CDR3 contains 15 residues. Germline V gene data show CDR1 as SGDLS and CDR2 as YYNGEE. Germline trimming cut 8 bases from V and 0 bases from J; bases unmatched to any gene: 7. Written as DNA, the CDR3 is TGTGCCAGTAACAGGGGATTATCAACTAATGAAAAACTGTTTTTT. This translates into CASNRGLSTNEKLFF.

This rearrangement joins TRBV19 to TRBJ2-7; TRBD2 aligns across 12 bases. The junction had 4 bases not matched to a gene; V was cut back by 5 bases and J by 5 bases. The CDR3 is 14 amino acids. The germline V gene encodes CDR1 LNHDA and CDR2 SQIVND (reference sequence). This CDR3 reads CASSGLAGSDEQYF. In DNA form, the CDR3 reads TGTGCCAGTAGTGGACTAGCGGGAAGCGACGAGCAGTACTTC.

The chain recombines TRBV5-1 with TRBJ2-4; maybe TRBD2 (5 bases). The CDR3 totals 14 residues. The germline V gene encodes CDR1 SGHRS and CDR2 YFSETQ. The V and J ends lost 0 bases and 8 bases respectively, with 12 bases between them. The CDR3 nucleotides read TGCGCCAGCAGCTTGGAAGGTACCGGGGACATTCAGTACTTC. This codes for CASSLEGTGDIQYF.

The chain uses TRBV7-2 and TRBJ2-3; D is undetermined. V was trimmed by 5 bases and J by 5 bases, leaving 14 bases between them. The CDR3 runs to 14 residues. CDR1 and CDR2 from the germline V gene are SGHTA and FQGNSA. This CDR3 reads CASSPTPRLDTQYF. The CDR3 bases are TGTGCCAGCAGCCCCACCCCCAGATTAGATACGCAGTATTTT.

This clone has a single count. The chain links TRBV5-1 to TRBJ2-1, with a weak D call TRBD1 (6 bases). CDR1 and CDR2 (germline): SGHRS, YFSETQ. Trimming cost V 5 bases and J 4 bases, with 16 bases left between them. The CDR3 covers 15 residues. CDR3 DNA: TGCGCCAGCAGGTTCGACAGGTTCTTTTACAATGAGCAGTTCTTC. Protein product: CASRFDRFFYNEQFF.

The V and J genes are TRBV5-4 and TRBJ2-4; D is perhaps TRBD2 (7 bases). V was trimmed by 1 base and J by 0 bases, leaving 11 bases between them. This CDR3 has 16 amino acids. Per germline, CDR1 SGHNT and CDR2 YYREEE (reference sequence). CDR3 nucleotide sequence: TGTGCCAGCAGCTTGAAAGGGGGGGGAGCCAAAAACATTCAGTACTTC. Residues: CASSLKGGGAKNIQYF.

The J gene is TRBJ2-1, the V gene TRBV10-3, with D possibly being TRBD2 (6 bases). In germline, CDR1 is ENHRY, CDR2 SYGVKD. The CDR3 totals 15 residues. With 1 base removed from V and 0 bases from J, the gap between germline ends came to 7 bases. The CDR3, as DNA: TGTGCCATCAGTGAGTGGCGGGACTCCTACAATGAGCAGTTCTTC. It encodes CAISEWRDSYNEQFF.

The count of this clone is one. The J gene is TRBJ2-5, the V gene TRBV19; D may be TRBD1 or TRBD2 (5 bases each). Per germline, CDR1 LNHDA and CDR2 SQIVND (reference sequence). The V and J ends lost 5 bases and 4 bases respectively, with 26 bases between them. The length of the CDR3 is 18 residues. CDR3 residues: CASSFRTRDGSSGETQYF. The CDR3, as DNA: TGTGCCAGTAGTTTCCGTACTCGGGACGGATCGTCGGGAGAGACCCAGTACTTC.

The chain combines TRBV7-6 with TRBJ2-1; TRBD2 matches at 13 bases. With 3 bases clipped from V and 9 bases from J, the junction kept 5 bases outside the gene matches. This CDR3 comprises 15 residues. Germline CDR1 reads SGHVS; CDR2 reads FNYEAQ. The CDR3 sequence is CASSFGLAGAGEQFF. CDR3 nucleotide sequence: TGTGCCAGCAGCTTCGGACTAGCGGGAGCGGGTGAGCAGTTCTTC.

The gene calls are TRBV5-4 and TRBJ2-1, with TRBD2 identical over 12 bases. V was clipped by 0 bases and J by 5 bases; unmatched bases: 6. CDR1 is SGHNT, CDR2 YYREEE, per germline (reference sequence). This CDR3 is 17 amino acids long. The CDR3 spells CASSLATSGRGNNEQFF. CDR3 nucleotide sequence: TGTGCCAGCAGCTTGGCGACTAGCGGGAGAGGAAACAATGAGCAGTTCTTC.

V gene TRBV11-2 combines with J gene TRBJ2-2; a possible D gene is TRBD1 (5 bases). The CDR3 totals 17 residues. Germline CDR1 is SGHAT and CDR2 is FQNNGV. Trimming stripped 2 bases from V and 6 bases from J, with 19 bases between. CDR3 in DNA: TGTGCCAGCAGCTTAAGTCTTATAGGGGCGTCGGCCGGGGAGCTGTTTTTT. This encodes CASSLSLIGASAGELFF.

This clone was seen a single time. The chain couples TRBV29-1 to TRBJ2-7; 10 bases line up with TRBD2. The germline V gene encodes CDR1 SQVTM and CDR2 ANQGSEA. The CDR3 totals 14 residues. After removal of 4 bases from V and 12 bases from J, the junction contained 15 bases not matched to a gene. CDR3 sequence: CSVVLGTSDGTPYF. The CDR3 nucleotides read TGCAGCGTTGTGCTTGGGACTAGCGACGGTACGCCGTACTTC.

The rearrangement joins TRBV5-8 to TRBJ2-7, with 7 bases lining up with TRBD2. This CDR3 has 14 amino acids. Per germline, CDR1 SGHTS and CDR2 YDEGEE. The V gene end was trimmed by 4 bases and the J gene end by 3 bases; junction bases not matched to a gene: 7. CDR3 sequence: CASSPSGNYYEQYF. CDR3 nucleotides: TGTGCCAGCAGCCCTAGCGGAAATTACTACGAGCAGTACTTC.

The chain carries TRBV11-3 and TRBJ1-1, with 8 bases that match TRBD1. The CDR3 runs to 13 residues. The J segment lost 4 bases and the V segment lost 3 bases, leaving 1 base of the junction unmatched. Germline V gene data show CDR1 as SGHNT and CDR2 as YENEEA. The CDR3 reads CASSFTGGTEAFF. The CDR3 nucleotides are TGTGCCAGCAGCTTTACAGGGGGCACTGAAGCTTTCTTT.

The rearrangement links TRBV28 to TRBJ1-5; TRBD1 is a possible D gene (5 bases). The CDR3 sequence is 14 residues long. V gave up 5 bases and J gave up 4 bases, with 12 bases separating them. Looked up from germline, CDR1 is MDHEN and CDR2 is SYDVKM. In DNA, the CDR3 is TGTGCCAGCAGTGGACAACTCCCTAATCAGCCCCAGCATTTT. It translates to CASSGQLPNQPQHF.

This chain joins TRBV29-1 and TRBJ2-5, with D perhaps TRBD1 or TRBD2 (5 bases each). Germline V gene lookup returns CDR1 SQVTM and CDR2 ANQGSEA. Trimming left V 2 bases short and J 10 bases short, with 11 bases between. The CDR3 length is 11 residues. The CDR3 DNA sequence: TGCAGCGTTGAACCAGATGGGGGCCAGTACTTC. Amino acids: CSVEPDGGQYF.

The CDR3 protein is CASSSPGVADTQYF. CDR3 nucleotide sequence: TGTGCCAGCAGTTCCCCCGGGGTGGCAGATACGCAGTATTTT. This chain joins TRBV25-1 and TRBJ2-3; TRBD2 is a possible D gene (5 bases). The CDR3 length is 14 residues. Germline loops: CDR1 MGHDK, CDR2 SYGVNS. The germline V and J ends were trimmed by 5 bases and 4 bases, with 13 bases remaining between them.